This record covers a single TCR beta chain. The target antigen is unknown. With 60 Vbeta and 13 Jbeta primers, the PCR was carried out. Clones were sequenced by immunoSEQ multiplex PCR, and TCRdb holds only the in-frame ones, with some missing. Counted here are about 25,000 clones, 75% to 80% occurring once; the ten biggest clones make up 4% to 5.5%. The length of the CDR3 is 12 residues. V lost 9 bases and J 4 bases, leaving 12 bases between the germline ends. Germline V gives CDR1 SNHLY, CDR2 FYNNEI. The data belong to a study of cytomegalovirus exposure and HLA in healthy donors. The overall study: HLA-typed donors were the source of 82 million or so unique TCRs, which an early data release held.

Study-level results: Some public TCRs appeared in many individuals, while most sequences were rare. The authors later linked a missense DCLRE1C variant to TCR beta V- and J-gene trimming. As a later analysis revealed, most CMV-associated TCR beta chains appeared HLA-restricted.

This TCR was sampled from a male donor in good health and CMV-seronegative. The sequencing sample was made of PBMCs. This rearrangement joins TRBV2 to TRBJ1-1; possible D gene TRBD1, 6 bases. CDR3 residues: CASNRDGTEAFF. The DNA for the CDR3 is TGTGCCAGTAACAGGGACGGCACTGAAGCTTTCTTT.